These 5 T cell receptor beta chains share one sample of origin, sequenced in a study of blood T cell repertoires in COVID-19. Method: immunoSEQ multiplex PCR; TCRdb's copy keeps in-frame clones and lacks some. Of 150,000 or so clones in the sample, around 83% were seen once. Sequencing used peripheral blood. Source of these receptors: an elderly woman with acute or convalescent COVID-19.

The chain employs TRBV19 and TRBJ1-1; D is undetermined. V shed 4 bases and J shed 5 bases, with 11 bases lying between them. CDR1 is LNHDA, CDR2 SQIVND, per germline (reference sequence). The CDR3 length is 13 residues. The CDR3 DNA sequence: TGTGCCAGTAGTAAACAGATCCTTACTGAAGCTTTCTTT. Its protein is CASSKQILTEAFF.

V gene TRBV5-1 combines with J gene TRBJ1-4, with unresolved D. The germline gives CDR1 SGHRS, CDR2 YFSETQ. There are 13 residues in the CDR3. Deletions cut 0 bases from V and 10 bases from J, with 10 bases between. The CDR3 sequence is CASSLAGEGKLFF. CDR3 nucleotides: TGCGCCAGCAGCTTGGCTGGGGAGGGAAAACTGTTTTTT.

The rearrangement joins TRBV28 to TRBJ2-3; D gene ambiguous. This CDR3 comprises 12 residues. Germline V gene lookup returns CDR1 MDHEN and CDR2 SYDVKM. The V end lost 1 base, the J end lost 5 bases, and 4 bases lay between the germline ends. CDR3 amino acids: CASSLSLDTQYF. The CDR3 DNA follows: TGTGCCAGCAGTTTATCTCTAGATACGCAGTATTTT.

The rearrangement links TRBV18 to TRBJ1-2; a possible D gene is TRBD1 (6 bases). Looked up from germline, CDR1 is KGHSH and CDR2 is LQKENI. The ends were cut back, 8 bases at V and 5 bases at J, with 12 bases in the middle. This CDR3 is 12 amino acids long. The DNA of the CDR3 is TGTGCCAGCGGCAACCAGGGGTATGGCTACACCTTC. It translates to CASGNQGYGYTF.

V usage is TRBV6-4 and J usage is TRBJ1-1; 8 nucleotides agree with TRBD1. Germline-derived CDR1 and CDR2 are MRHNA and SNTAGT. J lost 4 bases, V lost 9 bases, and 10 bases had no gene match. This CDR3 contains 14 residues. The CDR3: CARGQGTISTEAFF. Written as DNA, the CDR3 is TGTGCCAGAGGACAGGGTACTATATCCACTGAAGCTTTCTTT.